The T cell receptor (beta chain) described here comes from a study of T cell responses to AZD1222 COVID-19 vaccine. The CDR3 loop spans 13 amino acids. V lost 0 bases to trimming and J lost 7 bases, with 13 bases between them. The germline gives CDR1 GTSNPN, CDR2 SVGIG (reference sequence). A remark on this clone: Its target is unknown.

Profiling relied on immunoSEQ multiplex PCR, and the TCRdb table lists in-frame clones only, not all of them. Of some 150,000 clones listed, under 95% are singletons. Study-wide findings and caveats: All repertoire sampling was performed exclusively after the peak T cell response. Close to half of all spike-specific TCRs reportedly target regions of the variants that are unmutated. When two AZD1222 doses had been given, Spike-specific TCR breadth and depth rose.

This chain connects TRBV30 to TRBJ2-7; D may match TRBD1 or TRBD2 (5 bases each). The material sequenced was peripheral blood, taken on day 0 of MenACWY control vaccination. The receptor was derived from an adult in good health. The CDR3 loop is CAWSVGRGDEQYF. For the CDR3, the DNA is TGTGCCTGGAGTGTGGGTCGAGGGGATGAGCAGTACTTC. Full variable domain (remainder filled in from reference TRBV30 and TRBJ2-7): SQTIHQWPATLVQPVGSPLSLECTVEGTSNPNLYWYRQAAGRGLQLLFYSVGIGQISSEVPQNLSASRPQDRQFILSSKKLLLSDSGFYLCAWSVGRGDEQYFGPGTRLTVT.